This entry lists 5 T cell receptor beta chains sequenced from one sample in a study of OX40 agonist ivuxolimab in advanced cancers. Profiling relied on immunoSEQ multiplex PCR, and the TCRdb table lists in-frame clones only, not all of them. The sample contains 70,000 to 95,000 clones, approximately 79% of which appear only once. Sequenced material: CD4+ or CD8+ T cells sorted from blood, taken in a trial of the OX40 agonist ivuxolimab. The receptors stem from an adult with an advanced solid tumor such as melanoma, head and neck, liver or kidney cancer.

The chain carries TRBV28 and TRBJ1-1; no reliable D call. From germline, CDR1 is MDHEN and CDR2 SYDVKM. The CDR3 sequence is 13 residues long. V lost 6 bases and J lost 6, with 14 bases in between. CDR3 residues: CASSPRPLAEAFF. DNA of the CDR3: TGTGCCAGCAGCCCTAGGCCTCTGGCTGAAGCTTTCTTT.

The chain uses TRBV7-3 and TRBJ2-7; 7 bases align to TRBD2. This CDR3 spans 14 amino acids. J lost 5 bases, V lost 4 bases, and 8 bases had no gene match. Germline V gene data show CDR1 as SGHTA and CDR2 as FQGTGA. The CDR3 is CASSSGGSQDEQYF. In DNA form, the CDR3 reads TGTGCCAGCAGCTCCGGGGGGAGCCAGGACGAGCAGTACTTC.

V and J are TRBV19 and TRBJ1-2; TRBD1 aligns across 8 bases. Germline trimming cut 5 bases from V and 4 bases from J; bases unmatched to any gene: 9. The germline V gene encodes CDR1 LNHDA and CDR2 SQIVND (reference sequence). The CDR3 extends over 15 amino acids. The CDR3 DNA sequence: TGTGCCAGTAGTCCCTGGGACAGGAACGTCTATGGCTACACCTTC. Translating it yields CASSPWDRNVYGYTF.

The chain joins TRBV10-3 to TRBJ1-2; D might be TRBD1 (5 bases). The CDR3 totals 12 residues. Trimming cost V 3 bases and J 8 bases, with 10 bases left between them. Germline V gene data show CDR1 as ENHRY and CDR2 as SYGVKD. In DNA, the CDR3 is TGTGCCATCAGTGACACGGGGGGAGGCTACACCTTC. Protein product: CAISDTGGGYTF.

This rearrangement joins TRBV2 to TRBJ1-1; 7 nucleotides agree with TRBD1. CDR1 and CDR2 (germline): SNHLY, FYNNEI. The CDR3 is made up of 14 amino acids. With V trimmed by 6 bases and J by 4 bases, 8 bases remained unmatched. CDR3 DNA: TGTGCCAGCAGCCGGGAGGGGGCGGGCACTGAAGCTTTCTTT. This gives the protein CASSREGAGTEAFF.